This T cell receptor (beta chain) stems from a study of post-analysis software for immune sequencing data. General observations from the study: A handful of TRBV segments appeared more often in patients than in controls, and TRBV5-6, TRBV5-1 and TRBV20-1 were among these. A significant reduction in normalized Chao1 diversity was observed in multiple sclerosis patients versus controls.

To note about this clonotype: Its antigen remains unidentified.

TCR beta cDNA libraries included unique molecular identifiers. With roughly 0.85 to 11 million T cells as the source, a few hundred thousand cDNA molecules resulted. A single record per CDR3 protein comes from TCRdb applying MiXCR to the PCR reads. There are approximately 730,000 distinct CDR3 sequences in the sample; roughly 50% occur only once, and approximately 5% lies in the top ten. Trimming removed 4 bases from V and 5 bases from J, with 9 bases in between. The CDR3 totals 12 residues. Germline V gene sequence: CDR1 MNHNS, CDR2 SASEGT. This sequence joins TRBV6-1 and TRBJ2-7; no clear D gene. The receptor's source is a girl aged 10 to 17 with multiple sclerosis. Sequencing was done on a sample of blood. The CDR3 here is CASSGQLDEQYF. DNA of the CDR3: TGTGCCAGCAGTGGACAACTCGACGAGCAGTACTTC.